This TCR beta chain was sequenced during a study of ipilimumab plus nivolumab after autologous stem cell transplantation. About the research overall: Both relapsed and primary refractory DLBCL were included.

Libraries were prepared by immunoSEQ multiplex PCR; TCRdb keeps only in-frame clonotypes and omits some of them. The repertoire holds around 20,000 clones, with roughly four fifths as singletons. This clone has more than one count but fewer than ten. The CDR3 loop spans 16 amino acids. The V segment lost 4 bases and the J segment 7 bases; nucleotides outside the gene matches: 13. Per the germline V gene, CDR1 is SNHLY and CDR2 is FYNNEI. The TCR comes from a male donor with diffuse large B-cell lymphoma. The starting material was PBMCs, obtained in a trial of ipilimumab plus nivolumab as post-transplant consolidation. The chain has TRBV2 and TRBJ1-2, with 9 bases matching TRBD1. CDR3 region: CASSGAEGTGYGGYTF. CDR3 DNA: TGTGCCAGCAGTGGCGCAGAAGGGACAGGGTACGGTGGCTACACCTTC. Using reference TRBV2 and TRBJ1-2 for the parts outside the CDR3, the full variable domain is EPEVTQTPSHQVTQMGQEVILRCVPISNHLYFYWYRQILGQKVEFLVSFYNNEISEKSEIFDDQFSVERPDGSNFTLKIRSTKLEDSAMYFCASSGAEGTGYGGYTFGSGTRLTVV.